This is a list of T cell receptor beta chains from one sample in a study of blood T cells in healthy people across ages. TCRdb redid the calling of the 5' RACE reads with MiXCR, one entry per CDR3 protein. The repertoire holds hundreds of thousands of distinct CDR3 sequences, with 62% as singletons. Sequenced input: blood. These receptors were taken from a man between 25 and 39 years old in good health. CDR3s leave out the opening cysteine and the closing phenylalanine or tryptophan. A D gene is named only where the DNA matches it firmly.

>TRBD1|TRBJ2-6|TRBV4-3
ASSQSKGQGTAGANVLT
>.|TRBJ2-3|TRBV6-6
ANSSRTADTQY
>TRBD2|TRBJ2-5|TRBV4-1
ASSRQAGEQETQY
>.|TRBJ2-7|TRBV12-3/TRBV12-4
ASVSRGRSYEQY
>TRBD1|TRBJ1-5|TRBV28
ASTLWTGAGQPQH
>.|TRBJ1-2|TRBV4-3
ASSQDRDAYKSDGYT
>.|TRBJ2-1|TRBV9
ASSGPGSYYNEQF
>TRBD1|TRBJ2-7|TRBV28
ASIYQGAPHEQY
>.|TRBJ1-2|TRBV10-3
AISEVEGIYYGYT
>.|TRBJ1-5|TRBV21-1
ASRSRSQPQH
>.|TRBJ1-1|TRBV7-8
ASSLVRFSRTDEAF
>.|TRBJ1-1|TRBV6-5
ASSYQRGMNTEAF
>.|TRBJ2-5|TRBV21-1
ASSKGVCAQETQY
>.|TRBJ1-2|TRBV21-1
ASSKEQGLYGYT
>.|TRBJ2-5|TRBV6-1
ASSEEARGPEETQY
>.|TRBJ2-7|TRBV11-1
ASSLAEDTGYEQY
>.|TRBJ2-5|TRBV12-3/TRBV12-4
ASSVGGTGRETQY
>TRBD2|TRBJ2-3|TRBV6-5
ASSYSSSGSSTDTQY
>TRBD1|.|TRBV27
ASRGTGNPYEQY
>TRBD2|TRBJ2-1|TRBV2
ASSNAGTRVGQEQF
>TRBD1|TRBJ1-2|TRBV7-6
ASSLQPGGAYGYT
>.|TRBJ2-5|TRBV20-1
SVGFSETQY
>.|TRBJ1-1|TRBV20-1
SADGRGRYTEAF
>TRBD1|TRBJ1-4|TRBV20-1
SARGTGGGEKLF
>TRBD1|TRBJ1-2|TRBV7-9
ASSSGQGGYT
>TRBD2|TRBJ2-1|TRBV7-2
ASSLAPGGGGASEQF